This is a list of T cell receptor beta chains from one sample in a study of blood T cell repertoires in COVID-19. TCRdb's copy holds only in-frame clones and misses some; the assay was immunoSEQ multiplex PCR. The top ten clones hold around 16% of a sample with under 100,000 clones, roughly 87% of them seen once. Material: peripheral blood. These receptors came from a male donor with acute or convalescent COVID-19. Each CDR3 is given with its conserved first and last residue. Each record gives: V gene, clone size, D gene, J gene, CDR3 DNA, CDR3 protein. The D gene is left open where the match is weak. The size field is filled for only some rows; it gives once, few, many or a size class.

TRBV7-9	-	-	TRBJ1-2	TGTGCCAGCAGCCCGGACAGAATTGGTTATGGCTACACCTTC	CASSPDRIGYGYTF
TRBV7-2	-	TRBD1	TRBJ1-2	TGTGCCAGCAGCTTAGGGGGACAGGGGCCTCCCGGCTTC	CASSLGGQGPPGF
TRBV15	-	-	TRBJ1-5	TGTGCCACCAGCAGTAGGGCACAGGGTCAGCCCCAGCATTTT	CATSSRAQGQPQHF
TRBV6-5	-	TRBD2	TRBJ2-2	TGTGCCAGCTGGGGGGGAGGCGGGGAGCTGTTTTTT	CASWGGGGELFF
TRBV29-1	few	TRBD1	TRBJ2-5	TGCAGCGTTGCTGGGACAGGAGAAGAGACCCAGTACTTC	CSVAGTGEETQYF
TRBV6-4	-	-	TRBJ1-6	TGTGCCAGCAGTGAGACGGGTAGCTCACCCCTCCACTTT	CASSETGSSPLHF
TRBV7-3	-	TRBD1	TRBJ2-6	TGTACCAGCAGCCCTGAGGGGACAGGGAGCTCTGGGGCCAACGTCCTGACTTTC	CTSSPEGTGSSGANVLTF
TRBV24-1	-	TRBD1	TRBJ1-5	TGTGCCACCAGTGGCGATACAGGGGGGAGCCAGCCCCAGCATTTT	CATSGDTGGSQPQHF
TRBV7-2	-	TRBD2	TRBJ2-3	TGTGCCAGCAGCCTAGCCGCCGGCGGGGGGGCAGATACGCAGTATTTT	CASSLAAGGGADTQYF
TRBV28	-	-	TRBJ1-4	TGTGCCAGCAGTTACCCCAATCGGTATGAAAAACTGTTTTTT	CASSYPNRYEKLFF
TRBV5-1	-	TRBD1	TRBJ2-7	TGCGCCAGCAGCAGGGACAGGGCTCGAAACGAGCAGTACTTC	CASSRDRARNEQYF
TRBV4-2	-	TRBD2	TRBJ2-2	TGTGCCAGCAGCCAACCGGGACTACACCCCGGGGAGCTGTTTTTT	CASSQPGLHPGELFF
TRBV9	-	TRBD2	TRBJ2-7	TGTGCCAGCAGCGTATCATGGGGAGGGGTGGCCTACGAGCAGTACTTC	CASSVSWGGVAYEQYF
TRBV3-1/TRBV3-2	-	TRBD1	TRBJ2-5	TGTGCCAGCAGCCAAGAGGGACAGGGGGCGGAGGAGACCCAGTACTTC	CASSQEGQGAEETQYF
TRBV5-1	-	-	TRBJ1-6	TGCGCCAGCAGCTTGGGCCCGGGTAATAATTCACCCCTCCACTTT	CASSLGPGNNSPLHF
TRBV7-2	-	-	TRBJ1-1	TGTGCCAGCAGCTTAGCGCAGGGCACAGAAGCTTTCTTT	CASSLAQGTEAFF
TRBV13	-	TRBD2	TRBJ2-3	TGTGCCAGCAGCTTAGCTAGCGGGGGGCGCACAGATACGCAGTATTTT	CASSLASGGRTDTQYF
TRBV7-3	-	TRBD2	TRBJ2-3	TGTGCCAGCAGCTCTAGCGGGGGGGCATCGGCGCAGTATTTT	CASSSSGGASAQYF
TRBV19	-	-	TRBJ1-2	TGTGCCAGTAGACCAGGGAAGGACTATGGCTACACCTTC	CASRPGKDYGYTF
TRBV5-1	-	TRBD1	TRBJ1-6	TGCGCCAGCAGCCCCTCGGGACAGCCAAATTCACCCCTCCACTTT	CASSPSGQPNSPLHF
TRBV10-3	-	TRBD1	TRBJ2-5	TGTGCCATCAGTGAGTCCGGGACAGGGGGCCAAGAGACCCAGTACTTC	CAISESGTGGQETQYF
TRBV6-5	-	-	TRBJ2-7	TGTGCCAGCAGTTATTCGGTCAGGGTACGCGAGCAGTACTTC	CASSYSVRVREQYF
TRBV28	-	TRBD2	TRBJ2-7	TGTGCCAGCAGTTTGGGGAGCGGGGACGAGCAGTACTTC	CASSLGSGDEQYF
TRBV11-3	once	-	TRBJ1-1	TGTGCCAGCAGCTTAGGCCTGACAAGTGAAGCTTTCTTT	CASSLGLTSEAFF
TRBV4-1	-	TRBD1	TRBJ2-2	TGCGCCAGCAGCCGAACCGTTACAGGGGCAGGGGAGCTGTTTTTT	CASSRTVTGAGELFF
TRBV5-1	-	TRBD2	TRBJ2-1	TGCGCCAGCAGCCCCCGGACTAGCGGGGGAAGTTCAGGGGAGCAGTTCTTC	CASSPRTSGGSSGEQFF
TRBV10-3	-	TRBD2	TRBJ2-3	TGTGCCATCCCCACCGGGGGGGCGGCAGATACGCAGTATTTT	CAIPTGGAADTQYF
TRBV9	-	-	TRBJ2-1	TGTGCCAGCAGCGTAGATCGGAGGGGCAATGAGCAGTTCTTC	CASSVDRRGNEQFF
TRBV7-2	-	-	TRBJ2-5	TGTGCCAGCAGCTTACAGGATAAAGAGACCCAGTACTTC	CASSLQDKETQYF
TRBV29-1	-	TRBD1	TRBJ2-1	TGCAGCGTCAGGACAGGGGGCGGACTTGTTCAGCAGTTCTTC	CSVRTGGGLVQQFF
TRBV10-3	-	-	TRBJ2-5	TGTGCCATCAGTGTAGGACTCAGCGACGAGACCCAGTACTTC	CAISVGLSDETQYF
TRBV19	-	TRBD1	TRBJ1-5	TGTGCCAGTAGTATAGACAGGGGGCGCGGGCAGCCCCAGCATTTT	CASSIDRGRGQPQHF
TRBV6-5	-	TRBD1	TRBJ1-4	TGTGCCAGCAGCCAGGGGGCGCGAAAACTGTTTTTT	CASSQGARKLFF
TRBV5-4	-	TRBD1	TRBJ1-1	TGTGCCAGCAGCACGCACAGGGGGCTCACTGAAGCTTTCTTT	CASSTHRGLTEAFF
TRBV6-5	-	-	TRBJ1-2	TGTGCCAGCAGGGATACAGCAAACTATGGCTACACCTTC	CASRDTANYGYTF